Here is one T cell receptor (beta chain) with its context. Germline CDR1 LNHDA, CDR2 SQIVND (reference sequence). This CDR3 region has 14 residues. V gave up 4 bases and J gave up 4 bases, with 13 bases separating them. As the method for making TCR beta libraries, quantitative 5'-RACE with molecular barcodes was used. From the 5' RACE reads, TCRdb called clonotypes with MiXCR, one entry per CDR3 protein. The table records 80,000 to 100,000 distinct CDR3 sequences, about 9.1% of them present only once. The sample is drawn from a study of CD8 T cells in ankylosing spondylitis. The chain couples TRBV19 to TRBJ1-1, with a tentative D call TRBD1 (5 bases). The sequence was obtained from a male donor with ankylosing spondylitis or in good health (not recorded which). The sample comprised blood, either unsorted or a sorted T cell fraction (not recorded which). The CDR3 spells CASSTPGVITEAFF. DNA for the CDR3: TGTGCCAGTAGTACCCCGGGGGTAATCACTGAAGCTTTCTTT. Combining the CDR3 with reference TRBV19 and TRBJ1-1 gives the whole variable domain DGGITQSPKYLFRKEGQNVTLSCEQNLNHDAMYWYRQDPGQGLRLIYYSQIVNDFQKGDIAEGYSVSREKKESFPLTVTSAQKNPTAFYLCASSTPGVITEAFFGQGTRLTVV.